A selection of T cell receptor beta chains follows, all from one sample in a study of naive and memory T cell subsets. TCRdb itself ran the UMI-ligation and nested PCR reads through MiXCR, one entry per CDR3 protein. Of 95,000 to 110,000 distinct CDR3 sequences listed, 14% were seen once; the top ten hold around 2.7%. Material for sequencing was naive CD8+ T cells from blood. All receptors come from a human donor in good health. Each CDR3 is given with its conserved first and last residue. Each record gives: clone size, V gene, D gene, J gene, CDR3 DNA, CDR3 protein. The D gene is left open where the match is weak. Size values are once, few and many counts, or a class for expanded clones, and some rows have none.

abundance: few
v_gene: TRBV5-5
d_gene: .
j_gene: TRBJ2-5
CDR3nt: TGTGCCAGCCGATTACAGGACCCAAGTGGGACCCAGTACTTC
CDR3aa: CASRLQDPSGTQYF

abundance: .
v_gene: TRBV29-1
d_gene: .
j_gene: TRBJ2-1
CDR3nt: TGCAGCGTTGAGGGACCCCTCGGGGATGAGCAGTTCTTC
CDR3aa: CSVEGPLGDEQFF

abundance: .
v_gene: TRBV2
d_gene: TRBD1
j_gene: TRBJ1-2
CDR3nt: TGTGCCAGCGAGGGGACAGCGAACTATGGCTACACCTTC
CDR3aa: CASEGTANYGYTF

abundance: few
v_gene: TRBV7-6
d_gene: TRBD2
j_gene: TRBJ2-5
CDR3nt: TGTGCCAGCAGCGACCGGACTAGTCAGTGGGAGACCCAGTACTTC
CDR3aa: CASSDRTSQWETQYF

abundance: few
v_gene: TRBV5-6
d_gene: .
j_gene: TRBJ2-3
CDR3nt: TGTGCCAGCAGCTTTGATTCGGACCGCACAGATACGCAGTATTTT
CDR3aa: CASSFDSDRTDTQYF

abundance: few
v_gene: TRBV27
d_gene: .
j_gene: TRBJ2-2
CDR3nt: TGTGCCAGCAGAGCGGAGACGAACACCGGGGAGCTGTTTTTT
CDR3aa: CASRAETNTGELFF

abundance: .
v_gene: TRBV11-3
d_gene: TRBD2
j_gene: TRBJ2-1
CDR3nt: TGTGCCAGCAGCTCCCTAGCGGGAGCGTCCTACAATGAGCAGTTCTTC
CDR3aa: CASSSLAGASYNEQFF

abundance: .
v_gene: TRBV6-6
d_gene: .
j_gene: TRBJ1-2
CDR3nt: TGTGCCAGCAGTTCGGGGAGGGGCAATGGCTACACCTTC
CDR3aa: CASSSGRGNGYTF

abundance: .
v_gene: TRBV7-8
d_gene: .
j_gene: TRBJ1-6
CDR3nt: TGTGCCAGCAGCTTATACCCGGGCTCCTATAATTCACCCCTCCACTTT
CDR3aa: CASSLYPGSYNSPLHF

abundance: .
v_gene: TRBV12-3/TRBV12-4
d_gene: .
j_gene: TRBJ2-1
CDR3nt: TGTGCCAGCAGTCGGATTAGCGGACTAAATGAGCAGTTCTTC
CDR3aa: CASSRISGLNEQFF

abundance: many
v_gene: TRBV27
d_gene: .
j_gene: TRBJ2-3
CDR3nt: TGTGCCAGCAGTGAAGTTAGCACAGATACGCAGTATTTT
CDR3aa: CASSEVSTDTQYF

abundance: few
v_gene: TRBV10-2
d_gene: .
j_gene: TRBJ2-1
CDR3nt: TGCGCCAGCAGACTTGGCTTTTCCTACAATGAGCAGTTCTTC
CDR3aa: CASRLGFSYNEQFF

abundance: few
v_gene: TRBV5-1
d_gene: TRBD2
j_gene: TRBJ2-1
CDR3nt: TGCGCCAGCAGCCAAACTAGCGGGGGGGCCTCTGAGCAGTTCTTC
CDR3aa: CASSQTSGGASEQFF

abundance: few
v_gene: TRBV7-9
d_gene: .
j_gene: TRBJ2-1
CDR3nt: TGTGCCAGCAGCTTAGGAGGGGGTACGTACAATGAGCAGTTCTTC
CDR3aa: CASSLGGGTYNEQFF

abundance: many
v_gene: TRBV12-3/TRBV12-4
d_gene: .
j_gene: TRBJ1-2
CDR3nt: TGTGTCGCCCTAACTAACTATGGCTACACCTTC
CDR3aa: CVALTNYGYTF

abundance: few
v_gene: TRBV12-5
d_gene: .
j_gene: TRBJ2-7
CDR3nt: TGTGCTAGTGGTTTGAGTGGCTACGAGCAGTACTTC
CDR3aa: CASGLSGYEQYF

abundance: many
v_gene: TRBV4-3
d_gene: .
j_gene: TRBJ2-1
CDR3nt: TGCGCCAGCAGCCAAGAGTTACCCTACAATGAGCAGTTCTTC
CDR3aa: CASSQELPYNEQFF

abundance: .
v_gene: TRBV2
d_gene: .
j_gene: TRBJ2-3
CDR3nt: TGTGCCAGCAGAGGGATCCTCACAGATACGCAGTATTTT
CDR3aa: CASRGILTDTQYF

abundance: .
v_gene: TRBV30
d_gene: TRBD2
j_gene: TRBJ2-3
CDR3nt: TGTGCCTGGACCAACTTCGGGTTAGCGGGAGGCACACAAGATACGCAGTATTTT
CDR3aa: CAWTNFGLAGGTQDTQYF

abundance: many
v_gene: TRBV4-3
d_gene: TRBD1
j_gene: TRBJ2-7
CDR3nt: TGCGCCAGCAGCCAAGAGGACAGGGTCCTCTACGAGCAGTACTTC
CDR3aa: CASSQEDRVLYEQYF

abundance: few
v_gene: TRBV29-1
d_gene: .
j_gene: TRBJ2-7
CDR3nt: TGCAGCGTCGCCCAGGGAAACGAGCAGTACTTC
CDR3aa: CSVAQGNEQYF

abundance: .
v_gene: TRBV7-9
d_gene: .
j_gene: TRBJ2-1
CDR3nt: TGTGCCAGCAGCCCTCCAACATACAATGAGCAGTTCTTC
CDR3aa: CASSPPTYNEQFF

abundance: few
v_gene: TRBV24-1
d_gene: TRBD2
j_gene: TRBJ2-2
CDR3nt: TGTGCCACCAGTGATAGGGGACTATTAATACCCGGGGAGCTGTTTTTT
CDR3aa: CATSDRGLLIPGELFF

abundance: many
v_gene: TRBV12-3/TRBV12-4
d_gene: .
j_gene: TRBJ2-1
CDR3nt: TGTGCCAGCAGTTTCGGCGGGATGGAGTTCTTC
CDR3aa: CASSFGGMEFF

abundance: .
v_gene: TRBV20-1
d_gene: TRBD2
j_gene: TRBJ2-1
CDR3nt: TGCAGTGCCGATACCCCTAGCGGGGGGGTGACCTACAATGAGCAGTTCTTC
CDR3aa: CSADTPSGGVTYNEQFF

abundance: few
v_gene: TRBV4-3
d_gene: .
j_gene: TRBJ2-7
CDR3nt: TGCGCCAGCAGCCAAGATTATGTGCTTGTGTTGCGGAACGAGCAGTACTTC
CDR3aa: CASSQDYVLVLRNEQYF

abundance: .
v_gene: TRBV4-3
d_gene: TRBD1
j_gene: TRBJ1-2
CDR3nt: TGCGCCAGCAGCCAAGGGCCTAGTAGGGGGCCAGGCTACACCTTC
CDR3aa: CASSQGPSRGPGYTF

abundance: many
v_gene: TRBV7-9
d_gene: .
j_gene: TRBJ2-5
CDR3nt: TGTGCCAGCCGCTTTCAGCAGGGTACTCTAGAGACCCAGTACTTC
CDR3aa: CASRFQQGTLETQYF

abundance: .
v_gene: TRBV6-6
d_gene: .
j_gene: TRBJ1-1
CDR3nt: TGTGCCAGCAGTTCGTCCCCTTCTGAAGCTTTCTTT
CDR3aa: CASSSSPSEAFF

abundance: .
v_gene: TRBV4-3
d_gene: .
j_gene: TRBJ1-1
CDR3nt: TGCGCCAGCAGCCAAGATTCGGGTTTGAACACTGAAGCTTTCTTT
CDR3aa: CASSQDSGLNTEAFF

abundance: .
v_gene: TRBV12-3/TRBV12-4
d_gene: .
j_gene: TRBJ1-1
CDR3nt: TGTGCCAGCAGTTCGACAGGTGAAGCTTTCTTT
CDR3aa: CASSSTGEAFF

abundance: .
v_gene: TRBV28
d_gene: TRBD1
j_gene: TRBJ1-2
CDR3nt: TGTGCCAGCAGTACGATAACAGGGGGCATTGGCTACACCTTC
CDR3aa: CASSTITGGIGYTF

abundance: few
v_gene: TRBV5-1
d_gene: .
j_gene: TRBJ2-7
CDR3nt: TGCGCCAGCAGCTCGAAGCCCGGGACGGAGTCCTACGAGCAGTACTTC
CDR3aa: CASSSKPGTESYEQYF

abundance: many
v_gene: TRBV4-2
d_gene: TRBD2
j_gene: TRBJ2-5
CDR3nt: TGTGCCAGCAGCCAATCCCCTCCCGGACTAGCCGAGGAGACCCAGTACTTC
CDR3aa: CASSQSPPGLAEETQYF

abundance: few
v_gene: TRBV27
d_gene: .
j_gene: TRBJ1-5
CDR3nt: TGTGCCAGCACCGCCGTTGGTAGCAATCAGCCCCAGCATTTT
CDR3aa: CASTAVGSNQPQHF

abundance: .
v_gene: TRBV7-9
d_gene: .
j_gene: TRBJ1-2
CDR3nt: TGTGCCAGCAGCCCAAGCACTGGCTACTATGGCTACACCTTC
CDR3aa: CASSPSTGYYGYTF

abundance: many
v_gene: TRBV27
d_gene: TRBD1
j_gene: TRBJ1-2
CDR3nt: TGTGCCAGCAGCCTAGGGACAGGCTATGGCTACACCTTC
CDR3aa: CASSLGTGYGYTF

abundance: few
v_gene: TRBV27
d_gene: .
j_gene: TRBJ1-2
CDR3nt: TGTGCCAGCAAAAGAGGGGCTAACTATGGCTACACCTTC
CDR3aa: CASKRGANYGYTF

abundance: .
v_gene: TRBV7-9
d_gene: TRBD2
j_gene: TRBJ2-1
CDR3nt: TGTGCCAGCAGTCCCGTTCTTGGGGCTAGCGGGAGAGGGGGGGGCTACAATGAGCAGTTCTTC
CDR3aa: CASSPVLGASGRGGGYNEQFF

abundance: .
v_gene: TRBV12-3/TRBV12-4
d_gene: .
j_gene: TRBJ2-3
CDR3nt: TGTGCCAGCAGTTTCCGGCCGGGGACAGATACGCAGTATTTT
CDR3aa: CASSFRPGTDTQYF

abundance: few
v_gene: TRBV20-1
d_gene: TRBD1
j_gene: TRBJ1-6
CDR3nt: TGCAGTGCAAGACAGGGGGGGCCCTCCTATAATTCACCCCTCCACTTT
CDR3aa: CSARQGGPSYNSPLHF

abundance: many
v_gene: TRBV4-3
d_gene: .
j_gene: TRBJ1-5
CDR3nt: TGCGCCAGCAGCCAAGATCGTATGGCCGATCAGCCCCAGCATTTT
CDR3aa: CASSQDRMADQPQHF

abundance: .
v_gene: TRBV12-3/TRBV12-4
d_gene: .
j_gene: TRBJ1-4
CDR3nt: TGTGCCAGCAGTCCTACGACAGCAACTAATGAAAAACTGTTTTTT
CDR3aa: CASSPTTATNEKLFF

abundance: .
v_gene: TRBV7-9
d_gene: .
j_gene: TRBJ2-7
CDR3nt: TGTGCCAGCAGCTTAGCTCCGGACGCGGGCTACGAGCAGTACTTC
CDR3aa: CASSLAPDAGYEQYF

abundance: few
v_gene: TRBV27
d_gene: TRBD1
j_gene: TRBJ1-3
CDR3nt: TGTGCCAGCAGCCCTACAGGGGACCGAAATGGAAACACCATATATTTT
CDR3aa: CASSPTGDRNGNTIYF

abundance: many
v_gene: TRBV14
d_gene: .
j_gene: TRBJ2-7
CDR3nt: TGTGCCAGCAGCCATGGAGACTACGAGCAGTACTTC
CDR3aa: CASSHGDYEQYF

abundance: few
v_gene: TRBV28
d_gene: .
j_gene: TRBJ2-3
CDR3nt: TGTGCCAGCAGTTTCCGCAAGACCAGCGATACGCAGTATTTT
CDR3aa: CASSFRKTSDTQYF

abundance: .
v_gene: TRBV12-3/TRBV12-4
d_gene: .
j_gene: TRBJ1-6
CDR3nt: TGTGCCAGCAGCCTCCTTCGGCTATATGCGGTGGATTCACCCCTCCACTTT
CDR3aa: CASSLLRLYAVDSPLHF

abundance: few
v_gene: TRBV7-8
d_gene: TRBD2
j_gene: TRBJ2-2
CDR3nt: TGTGCCAGCAGCTTAGCTTGGACTAGCGGCCCCAATCTGGCCGGGGAGCTGTTTTTT
CDR3aa: CASSLAWTSGPNLAGELFF